This is a list of T cell receptor beta chains from one sample in a study of blood T cell repertoires in COVID-19. Sequenced by immunoSEQ multiplex PCR; TCRdb stores in-frame clones only, minus some. The table lists 650,000 to 800,000 clones, 80% to 90% of them singletons. The sample was peripheral blood. The source is a woman between 18 and 29 years old with acute or convalescent COVID-19. CDR3s include the opening cysteine and the closing phenylalanine or tryptophan. The D gene is left open where the match is weak. Only some rows state a clone size, as once, few, many or a class for expanded clones.

J gene: TRBJ2-3
clone size: once
V gene: TRBV6-5
D gene: .
CDR3 length: 11
CDR3 protein: CARPQGDTQYF
CDR3 DNA: TGTGCCAGACCTCAGGGAGATACGCAGTATTTT

J gene: TRBJ1-2
clone size: .
V gene: TRBV6-5
D gene: TRBD1
CDR3 length: 14
CDR3 protein: CASSLDRDGPGYTF
CDR3 DNA: TGTGCCAGCAGTTTAGACAGGGACGGTCCTGGCTACACCTTC

J gene: TRBJ1-4
clone size: .
V gene: TRBV13
D gene: .
CDR3 length: 17
CDR3 protein: CASSLWNRASTNEKLFF
CDR3 DNA: TGTGCCAGCAGCTTATGGAACAGGGCGTCGACTAATGAAAAACTGTTTTTT

J gene: TRBJ1-5
clone size: .
V gene: TRBV7-9
D gene: .
CDR3 length: 15
CDR3 protein: CASSLAGGVKQPQHF
CDR3 DNA: TGTGCCAGCAGCTTAGCAGGAGGGGTTAAACAGCCCCAGCATTTT

J gene: TRBJ2-1
clone size: .
V gene: TRBV5-1
D gene: TRBD2
CDR3 length: 14
CDR3 protein: CASTRLAGDNEQFF
CDR3 DNA: TGCGCCAGCACCCGACTAGCGGGGGACAATGAGCAGTTCTTC

J gene: TRBJ2-2
clone size: .
V gene: TRBV5-6
D gene: .
CDR3 length: 15
CDR3 protein: CASSPRETNTGELFF
CDR3 DNA: TGTGCCAGCAGCCCTCGGGAAACGAACACCGGGGAGCTGTTTTTT

J gene: TRBJ1-2
clone size: once
V gene: TRBV25-1
D gene: TRBD1
CDR3 length: 15
CDR3 protein: CASSENRGANYGYTF
CDR3 DNA: TGTGCCAGCAGTGAAAACAGGGGAGCTAACTATGGCTACACCTTC

J gene: TRBJ1-1
clone size: .
V gene: TRBV7-9
D gene: .
CDR3 length: 13
CDR3 protein: CASSIQENTEAFF
CDR3 DNA: TGTGCCAGCAGCATACAGGAGAACACTGAAGCTTTCTTT

J gene: TRBJ2-2
clone size: once
V gene: TRBV7-3
D gene: TRBD1
CDR3 length: 14
CDR3 protein: CASSRTGTTGELFF
CDR3 DNA: TGTGCCAGCAGCCGGACAGGGACCACCGGGGAGCTGTTTTTT

J gene: TRBJ1-2
clone size: .
V gene: TRBV5-4
D gene: .
CDR3 length: 15
CDR3 protein: CASSLALSGDYGYTF
CDR3 DNA: TGTGCCAGCAGCTTGGCCCTTTCAGGGGACTATGGCTACACCTTC

J gene: TRBJ2-7
clone size: .
V gene: TRBV5-3
D gene: .
CDR3 length: 10
CDR3 protein: CARTWGAGLF
CDR3 DNA: TGTGCCAGAACCTGGGGAGCAGGCTTATTC

J gene: TRBJ2-7
clone size: .
V gene: TRBV4-1
D gene: TRBD1
CDR3 length: 16
CDR3 protein: CASSQPTGGRSYEQYF
CDR3 DNA: TGCGCCAGCAGCCAACCCACAGGGGGTAGGTCCTACGAGCAGTACTTC

J gene: TRBJ1-1
clone size: .
V gene: TRBV4-1
D gene: .
CDR3 length: 13
CDR3 protein: CASSQVMGARAFF
CDR3 DNA: TGCGCCAGCAGCCAAGTCATGGGGGCTCGGGCTTTCTTT

J gene: TRBJ1-2
clone size: .
V gene: TRBV7-2
D gene: TRBD1
CDR3 length: 14
CDR3 protein: CASWDRVPSYGYTF
CDR3 DNA: TGTGCCAGCTGGGACAGGGTACCCTCCTATGGCTACACCTTC

J gene: TRBJ2-7
clone size: .
V gene: TRBV18
D gene: TRBD1
CDR3 length: 13
CDR3 protein: CASSRGQTYEQYF
CDR3 DNA: TGTGCCAGCTCACGGGGACAGACCTACGAGCAGTACTTC

J gene: TRBJ2-7
clone size: .
V gene: TRBV18
D gene: .
CDR3 length: 16
CDR3 protein: CASSPSGLSLTYEQYF
CDR3 DNA: TGTGCCAGCTCACCCAGCGGGCTTAGTCTGACCTACGAGCAGTACTTC

J gene: TRBJ1-2
clone size: .
V gene: TRBV24-1
D gene: .
CDR3 length: 19
CDR3 protein: CATSDLQGHFISWNYGYTF
CDR3 DNA: TGTGCCACCAGTGATTTGCAGGGACACTTCATCTCCTGGAACTATGGCTACACCTTC

J gene: TRBJ1-3
clone size: .
V gene: TRBV7-3
D gene: .
CDR3 length: 13
CDR3 protein: CASGTGPPNTIYF
CDR3 DNA: TGTGCCAGCGGCACAGGGCCGCCAAACACCATATATTTT

J gene: TRBJ1-1
clone size: .
V gene: TRBV9
D gene: TRBD1
CDR3 length: 16
CDR3 protein: CASSPPGQGANTEAFF
CDR3 DNA: TGTGCCAGCAGCCCCCCGGGACAGGGGGCGAACACTGAAGCTTTCTTT

J gene: TRBJ1-1
clone size: .
V gene: TRBV18
D gene: .
CDR3 length: 14
CDR3 protein: CASSPQDMNTEAFF
CDR3 DNA: TGTGCCAGCTCACCACAGGACATGAACACTGAAGCTTTCTTT

J gene: TRBJ2-5
clone size: .
V gene: TRBV30
D gene: TRBD1
CDR3 length: 14
CDR3 protein: CAWSQGQGQETQYF
CDR3 DNA: TGTGCCTGGAGTCAGGGACAGGGCCAAGAGACCCAGTACTTC

J gene: TRBJ2-7
clone size: once
V gene: TRBV6-5
D gene: TRBD1
CDR3 length: 15
CDR3 protein: CASSYRGQGKDEQYF
CDR3 DNA: TGTGCCAGCAGTTACCGGGGACAGGGGAAAGACGAGCAGTACTTC

J gene: TRBJ2-2
clone size: once
V gene: TRBV13
D gene: .
CDR3 length: 15
CDR3 protein: CASSLGGTGTGELFF
CDR3 DNA: TGTGCCAGCAGCTTAGGGGGTACGGGCACCGGGGAGCTGTTTTTT

J gene: TRBJ2-2
clone size: .
V gene: TRBV11-2
D gene: .
CDR3 length: 12
CDR3 protein: CASSLRTGELFF
CDR3 DNA: TGTGCCAGCAGCCTCCGGACCGGGGAGCTGTTTTTT

J gene: TRBJ1-2
clone size: .
V gene: TRBV12-3/TRBV12-4
D gene: TRBD1
CDR3 length: 13
CDR3 protein: CASSPGQFYGYTF
CDR3 DNA: TGTGCCAGCAGTCCGGGACAGTTCTATGGCTACACCTTC

J gene: TRBJ2-1
clone size: few
V gene: TRBV4-1
D gene: .
CDR3 length: 13
CDR3 protein: CASTKTGPSEQFF
CDR3 DNA: TGCGCCAGCACAAAGACAGGACCCAGTGAGCAGTTCTTC

J gene: TRBJ1-1
clone size: .
V gene: TRBV3-1/TRBV3-2
D gene: TRBD1
CDR3 length: 19
CDR3 protein: CASSQALRGTGERNTEAFF
CDR3 DNA: TGTGCCAGCAGCCAAGCCCTCCGCGGTACAGGGGAAAGGAACACTGAAGCTTTCTTT

J gene: TRBJ2-1
clone size: .
V gene: TRBV9
D gene: .
CDR3 length: 15
CDR3 protein: CASSGLQGRINEQFF
CDR3 DNA: TGTGCCAGCAGCGGGCTTCAGGGCCGTATTAATGAGCAGTTCTTC

J gene: TRBJ1-2
clone size: once
V gene: TRBV19
D gene: TRBD1
CDR3 length: 13
CDR3 protein: CASSYGQGNGYTF
CDR3 DNA: TGTGCCAGTAGCTATGGACAGGGGAATGGCTACACCTTC

J gene: TRBJ2-1
clone size: once
V gene: TRBV10-2
D gene: .
CDR3 length: 13
CDR3 protein: CASSESSVNEQFF
CDR3 DNA: TGCGCCAGCAGTGAGTCTTCGGTCAATGAGCAGTTCTTC

J gene: TRBJ1-5
clone size: .
V gene: TRBV7-9
D gene: .
CDR3 length: 13
CDR3 protein: CASSAGAYQPQHF
CDR3 DNA: TGTGCCAGCAGCGCAGGGGCGTATCAGCCCCAGCATTTT

J gene: TRBJ2-2
clone size: .
V gene: TRBV30
D gene: TRBD1
CDR3 length: 14
CDR3 protein: CAWAGTANTGELFF
CDR3 DNA: TGTGCCTGGGCCGGGACAGCGAACACCGGGGAGCTGTTTTTT

J gene: TRBJ1-3
clone size: .
V gene: TRBV2
D gene: .
CDR3 length: 16
CDR3 protein: CASSEVLRGSGNTIYF
CDR3 DNA: TGTGCCAGCAGTGAAGTGCTCAGGGGTTCTGGAAACACCATATATTTT

J gene: TRBJ1-2
clone size: .
V gene: TRBV29-1
D gene: TRBD1
CDR3 length: 11
CDR3 protein: CSDDREDGYTF
CDR3 DNA: TGCAGCGACGACAGGGAGGATGGCTACACCTTC

J gene: TRBJ1-2
clone size: .
V gene: TRBV6-2/TRBV6-3
D gene: .
CDR3 length: 16
CDR3 protein: CASSYGRQVNPYGYTF
CDR3 DNA: TGTGCCAGCAGTTACGGCCGACAGGTCAACCCCTATGGCTACACCTTC

J gene: TRBJ1-2
clone size: .
V gene: TRBV6-6
D gene: TRBD1
CDR3 length: 14
CDR3 protein: CASSPGQGRYGYTF
CDR3 DNA: TGTGCCAGCAGTCCGGGACAGGGGAGATATGGCTACACCTTC

J gene: TRBJ2-7
clone size: .
V gene: TRBV5-4
D gene: .
CDR3 length: 13
CDR3 protein: CASSFYATYEQYF
CDR3 DNA: TGTGCCAGCAGCTTCTACGCCACCTACGAGCAGTACTTC

J gene: TRBJ1-1
clone size: once
V gene: TRBV6-5
D gene: TRBD1
CDR3 length: 12
CDR3 protein: CASSQGQGISFF
CDR3 DNA: TGTGCCAGCAGCCAGGGACAGGGCATTTCTTTCTTT

J gene: TRBJ1-1
clone size: .
V gene: TRBV9
D gene: .
CDR3 length: 14
CDR3 protein: CASSVELMGPEAFF
CDR3 DNA: TGTGCCAGCAGCGTAGAACTTATGGGGCCTGAAGCTTTCTTT

J gene: TRBJ1-1
clone size: .
V gene: TRBV7-2
D gene: .
CDR3 length: 16
CDR3 protein: CASSKGKGGWNTEAFF
CDR3 DNA: TGTGCCAGCAGCAAGGGAAAGGGAGGGTGGAACACTGAAGCTTTCTTT

J gene: TRBJ2-3
clone size: .
V gene: TRBV25-1
D gene: TRBD2
CDR3 length: 17
CDR3 protein: CASSELSLAPDGDTQYF
CDR3 DNA: TGTGCCAGCAGTGAATTGTCACTAGCGCCCGACGGGGATACGCAGTATTTT

J gene: TRBJ1-1
clone size: .
V gene: TRBV7-9
D gene: TRBD1
CDR3 length: 13
CDR3 protein: CASSRRQGTEAFF
CDR3 DNA: TGTGCCAGCAGCCGGCGACAGGGCACTGAAGCTTTCTTT

J gene: TRBJ2-7
clone size: .
V gene: TRBV19
D gene: .
CDR3 length: 15
CDR3 protein: CASSINRVPNYEQYF
CDR3 DNA: TGTGCCAGTAGTATCAACAGGGTCCCGAACTACGAGCAGTACTTC

J gene: TRBJ1-4
clone size: .
V gene: TRBV29-1
D gene: .
CDR3 length: 12
CDR3 protein: CSVARTNEKLFF
CDR3 DNA: TGCAGCGTTGCCCGGACTAATGAAAAACTGTTTTTT

J gene: TRBJ2-5
clone size: few
V gene: TRBV27
D gene: .
CDR3 length: 17
CDR3 protein: CASSLYQAPGYGETQYF
CDR3 DNA: TGTGCCAGCAGTTTATACCAAGCACCGGGATATGGGGAGACCCAGTACTTC

J gene: TRBJ2-2
clone size: .
V gene: TRBV19
D gene: .
CDR3 length: 15
CDR3 protein: CASSAGPWVTGELFF
CDR3 DNA: TGTGCCAGTAGTGCGGGACCGTGGGTCACCGGGGAGCTGTTTTTT

J gene: TRBJ1-5
clone size: .
V gene: TRBV5-1
D gene: TRBD1
CDR3 length: 14
CDR3 protein: CASSPAQGGQPQHF
CDR3 DNA: TGCGCCAGCAGCCCGGCACAGGGGGGCCAGCCCCAGCATTTT

J gene: TRBJ1-2
clone size: .
V gene: TRBV5-1
D gene: TRBD1
CDR3 length: 14
CDR3 protein: CASSLWGQSDGYTF
CDR3 DNA: TGCGCCAGCAGCTTGTGGGGACAGTCAGACGGCTACACCTTC

J gene: TRBJ1-5
clone size: .
V gene: TRBV27
D gene: .
CDR3 length: 15
CDR3 protein: CASSTIRDSNQPQHF
CDR3 DNA: TGTGCCAGCAGCACCATCCGGGATAGCAATCAGCCCCAGCATTTT

J gene: TRBJ1-1
clone size: .
V gene: TRBV19
D gene: .
CDR3 length: 12
CDR3 protein: CASTSGYTEAFF
CDR3 DNA: TGTGCCAGTACGTCAGGGTACACTGAAGCTTTCTTT

J gene: TRBJ2-1
clone size: once
V gene: TRBV24-1
D gene: TRBD1
CDR3 length: 16
CDR3 protein: CATSDQTGDSYNEQFF
CDR3 DNA: TGTGCCACCAGTGATCAGACAGGGGATTCATACAATGAGCAGTTCTTC

J gene: TRBJ2-2
clone size: .
V gene: TRBV9
D gene: .
CDR3 length: 14
CDR3 protein: CASSVGGGLGELFF
CDR3 DNA: TGTGCCAGCAGCGTCGGCGGGGGCCTCGGGGAGCTGTTTTTT

J gene: TRBJ1-1
clone size: once
V gene: TRBV24-1
D gene: .
CDR3 length: 11
CDR3 protein: CATSGWGEAFF
CDR3 DNA: TGTGCCACATCAGGGTGGGGTGAAGCTTTCTTT